The T cell receptor (beta chain) described here comes from a study of PD-L1 blockade in urothelial cancer. The length of the CDR3 is 10 residues. Time point described: peripheral blood 6 weeks after treatment start. TCRdb keeps only in-frame clones here, not all; method: immunoSEQ multiplex PCR. There are about 30,000 clones in the sample; roughly nine tenths occur only once, and more than 6.5% lies in the top ten. The chain joins TRBV23-1 to TRBJ1-2, with D uncertain. TRBV23-1 is recorded as an ORF, its role being uncertain. The sequence was collected from a man of 80 years or more with urothelial cancer. The sequencing used PBMCs, collected around atezolizumab (anti-PD-L1) treatment. The CDR3 DNA sequence: TGCGCTGAGGTAGTTCGGGGCTACACCTTC. It codes for CAEVVRGYTF.